The clone carrying this T cell receptor beta chain counts as large. The sample carries other DNA sequences with the same CDR3. The CDR3 has 14 residues. Trimming cost V 3 bases and J 0 bases; bases outside gene matches: 1. CDR1 and CDR2 (germline): MNHEY, SMNVEV (reference sequence). These data belong to a study of CD39 and CD103 CD8 tumor-infiltrating T cells. Looking at the study overall: Comparisons covered HPV-positive and HPV-negative HNSCC, ovarian cancer and melanoma patients.

Patients were not receiving therapy at sample collection. CD39 and CD103 defined DN, SP and DP subsets of CD3+CD4-CD8+CD45RA- TILs. Measured with immunoSEQ multiplex PCR; TCRdb has only the in-frame clones, and not every one. The sample shows almost 3,000 clones, roughly four fifths of them seen only once. The clonotype was recovered from a human donor with head and neck squamous cell carcinoma. The chain combines TRBV27 with TRBJ1-2; the match to TRBD1 covers 7 bases. Sample: CD39- CD103- CD8+ T cells sorted from the tumor. The subset here: CD103-CD39- double-negative CD45RA- CD8 T cells. The CDR3 region has the DNA TGTGCCAGCAGTTTGCAGGGGGCTAACTATGGCTACACCTTC. Its translation: CASSLQGANYGYTF.